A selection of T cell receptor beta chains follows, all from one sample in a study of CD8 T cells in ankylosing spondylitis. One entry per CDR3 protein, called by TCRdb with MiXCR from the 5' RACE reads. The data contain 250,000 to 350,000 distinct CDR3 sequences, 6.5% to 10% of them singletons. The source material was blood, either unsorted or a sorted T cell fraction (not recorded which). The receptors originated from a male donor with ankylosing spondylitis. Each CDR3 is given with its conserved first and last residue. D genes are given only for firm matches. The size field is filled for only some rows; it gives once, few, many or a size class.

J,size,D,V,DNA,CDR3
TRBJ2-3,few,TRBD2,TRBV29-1,TGCAGCGTTGAGGCGGGAGGTTTGGGCACAGATACGCAGTATTTT,CSVEAGGLGTDTQYF
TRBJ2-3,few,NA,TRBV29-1,TGCAGCGTTGGCCCGATGGGGGGAGATACGCAGTATTTT,CSVGPMGGDTQYF
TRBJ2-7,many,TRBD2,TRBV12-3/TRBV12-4,TGTGCCAGCAGTTGGGCGGGAGCGGTATACGAGCAGTACTTC,CASSWAGAVYEQYF
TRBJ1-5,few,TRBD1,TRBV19,TGTGCCAGTAGTATAGATCTTGAGACAGGGAATAGCAATCAGCCCCAGCATTTT,CASSIDLETGNSNQPQHF
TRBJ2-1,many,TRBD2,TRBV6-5,TGTGCCAGCAGTTACTCAGGACTAGCGGGAGTGTACAATGAGCAGTTCTTC,CASSYSGLAGVYNEQFF
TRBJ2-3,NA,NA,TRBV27,TGTGCCAGCAGCGAAATGGGAGGCACAGATACGCAGTATTTT,CASSEMGGTDTQYF
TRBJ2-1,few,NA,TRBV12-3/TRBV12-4,TGTGCCAGCAGTTTTCGGGAGTCCGCGGAGCAGTTCTTC,CASSFRESAEQFF
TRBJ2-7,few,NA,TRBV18,TGTGCCAGCTCACCGGAGACAAATTCCTACGAGCAGTACTTC,CASSPETNSYEQYF
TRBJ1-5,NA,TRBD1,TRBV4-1,TGCGCCAGCAGCTCAAGGGGTCTCCGGGACAGGGGGACGCCAGGAGGGGGTCAGCCCCAGCATTTT,CASSSRGLRDRGTPGGGQPQHF
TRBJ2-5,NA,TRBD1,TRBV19,TGTGCCAGTAGTGCCCGATTCGGGGACAGGGGTCAAGAGACCCAGTACTTC,CASSARFGDRGQETQYF
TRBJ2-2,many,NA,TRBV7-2,TGTGCCAGCAGCGCAAGAAGAGTTAACACCGGGGAGCTGTTTTTT,CASSARRVNTGELFF
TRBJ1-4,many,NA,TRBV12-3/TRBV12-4,TGTGCCAGCAGTTTGGCCGAAAATGAAAAACTGTTTTTT,CASSLAENEKLFF
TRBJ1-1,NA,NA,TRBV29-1,TGCAGCGCCACCTTCGGGGGCGCGGACACTGAAGCTTTCTTT,CSATFGGADTEAFF
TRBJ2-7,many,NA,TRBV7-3,TGTGCCAGCAGCTTATGGGCAGGGAACTACGAGCAGTACTTC,CASSLWAGNYEQYF
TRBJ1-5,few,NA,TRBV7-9,TGTGCCAGCAGCTCCTGGGACAATCAGCCCCAGCATTTT,CASSSWDNQPQHF
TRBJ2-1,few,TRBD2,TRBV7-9,TGTGCCAGCAGCCCATCGCGGGAGGGTCTTAATGAGCAGTTCTTC,CASSPSREGLNEQFF
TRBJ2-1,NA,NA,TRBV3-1,TGTGCCAGCAGCCAAGGGCCCAGCTCCTACAATGAGCAGTTCTTC,CASSQGPSSYNEQFF
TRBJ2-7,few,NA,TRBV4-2,TGTGCCAGCAGCCATGGAGAGTTGGACTACTCCTACGAGCAGTACTTC,CASSHGELDYSYEQYF
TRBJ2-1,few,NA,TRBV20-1,TGCAGTGCTAGAGATCTCGACGGGGATTACAATGAGCAGTTCTTC,CSARDLDGDYNEQFF
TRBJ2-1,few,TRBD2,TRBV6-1,TGTGCCAGCAGCGGACTAGCGGGAGTCCCAGATGAGCAGTTCTTC,CASSGLAGVPDEQFF
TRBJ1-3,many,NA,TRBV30,TGTGCCTGGAGTGTACTCGGGGGAAACACCATATATTTT,CAWSVLGGNTIYF
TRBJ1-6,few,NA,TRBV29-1,TGCAGCGTGGGGACGGACGGCGGCTCACCCCTCCACTTT,CSVGTDGGSPLHF
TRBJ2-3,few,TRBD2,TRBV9,TGTGCCAGCAGCGTCCTAGCGGGGCTCACAGATACGCAGTATTTT,CASSVLAGLTDTQYF
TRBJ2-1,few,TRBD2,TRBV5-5,TGTGCCAGCAGCCGAAATCTCGGACTAGCGGGAGTTGATGAGCAGTTCTTC,CASSRNLGLAGVDEQFF
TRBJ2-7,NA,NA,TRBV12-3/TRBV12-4,TGTGCCAGCAGTTTAATGGCGGGCGAAACCTACGAGCAGTACTTC,CASSLMAGETYEQYF
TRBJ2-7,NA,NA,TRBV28,TGTGCCAGCACCGCCGGTCGGCGACAGTACTTC,CASTAGRRQYF
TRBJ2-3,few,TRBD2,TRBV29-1,TGCAGCGTTCGGCGGGAGAGCTCCCCAGATACGCAGTATTTT,CSVRRESSPDTQYF
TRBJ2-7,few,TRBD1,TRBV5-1,TGCGCCAGCAGCTTCACCACCGCCGTTGGGACAGGGGGATACGAGCAGTACTTC,CASSFTTAVGTGGYEQYF
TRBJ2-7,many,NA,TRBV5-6,TGTGCCAGCAGCGGGGGTGGCGGGTACTACGAGCAGTACTTC,CASSGGGGYYEQYF
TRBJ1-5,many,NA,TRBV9,TGTGCCAGCAGTCAGGGGAACTGGGATCAGCCCCAGCATTTT,CASSQGNWDQPQHF
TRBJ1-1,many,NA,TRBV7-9,TGTGCCAGCAGCTTAGGCCTCGGGCACACTGAAGCTTTCTTT,CASSLGLGHTEAFF
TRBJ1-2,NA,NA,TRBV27,TGTGCCAGCAGTCGAGGGACTTCAGCTAACTATGGCTACACCTTC,CASSRGTSANYGYTF
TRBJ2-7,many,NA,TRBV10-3,TGTGCCATCAGGGTTAGCGGAGGATCCTACGAGCAGTACTTC,CAIRVSGGSYEQYF
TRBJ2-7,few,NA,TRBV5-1,TGCGCCAGCAGCTTGGCCGTAGGGGAAGAGGACGAGCAGTACTTC,CASSLAVGEEDEQYF
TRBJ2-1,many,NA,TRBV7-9,TGTGCCAGCAGCTTTGACGCGGGCTCCTACAATGAGCAGTTCTTC,CASSFDAGSYNEQFF
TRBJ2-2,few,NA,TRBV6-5,TGTGCCAGCAGTTACGTCGCGATATCGAACACCGGGGAGCTGTTTTTT,CASSYVAISNTGELFF
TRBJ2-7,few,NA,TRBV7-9,TGTGCCAGCAGCTGGGCAGGGACCTACGAGCAGTACTTC,CASSWAGTYEQYF
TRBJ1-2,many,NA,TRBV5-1,TGCGCCAGCAGCTTGGCCGGGGGAGAAACCTACTATGGCTACACCTTC,CASSLAGGETYYGYTF
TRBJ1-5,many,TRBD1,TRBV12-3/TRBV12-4,TGTGCCAGCAGCCCGACAGGGAAACCCAATCAGCCCCAGCATTTT,CASSPTGKPNQPQHF
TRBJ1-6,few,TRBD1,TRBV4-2,TGTGCCAGCAGCCAATTGGCGGGGACAGGGGTTTTTAATTCACCCCTCCACTTT,CASSQLAGTGVFNSPLHF
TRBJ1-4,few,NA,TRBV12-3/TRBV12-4,TGTGCCAGCAGTTTAGCGAAGGGGATCCCTAATGAAAAACTGTTTTTT,CASSLAKGIPNEKLFF
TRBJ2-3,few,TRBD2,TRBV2,TGTGCCAGCAGTGAAATCGGGGGGGCAGATACGCAGTATTTT,CASSEIGGADTQYF
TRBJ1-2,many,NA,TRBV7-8,TGTGCCAGCAGTCGCCAGGAGGCCAGGACCAACTATGGCTACACCTTC,CASSRQEARTNYGYTF
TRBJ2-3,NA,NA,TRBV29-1,TGCAGCGTTGAAGATCTTGGAGGGGGTATAGATACAGATACGCAGTATTTT,CSVEDLGGGIDTDTQYF
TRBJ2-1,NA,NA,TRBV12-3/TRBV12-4,TGTGCCAGCAAACGGCCGAACCCCAATGAGCAGTTCTTC,CASKRPNPNEQFF
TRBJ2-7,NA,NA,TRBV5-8,TGTGCCAGCAGCCTCATCTCCCGCGAGCAGTACTTC,CASSLISREQYF
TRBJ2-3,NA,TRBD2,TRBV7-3,TGTGCCAGCAGTCGCAGCGGGAGGGTAGCCGATACGCAGTATTTT,CASSRSGRVADTQYF
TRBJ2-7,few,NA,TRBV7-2,TGTGCCAGCAGCTTAGCCGGGCAGACCTTATACGAGCAGTACTTC,CASSLAGQTLYEQYF
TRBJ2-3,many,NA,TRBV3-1,TGTGCCAGCAGCCCCCGACCAGGGGAAGCAGATACGCAGTATTTT,CASSPRPGEADTQYF
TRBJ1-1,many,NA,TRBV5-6,TGTGCCAGCAGCGCGGGACATCCGAACACTGAAGCTTTCTTT,CASSAGHPNTEAFF
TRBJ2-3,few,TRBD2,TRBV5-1,TGCGCCAGCAGCTCCGGACTAGACCAAAGGACGGATACGCAGTATTTT,CASSSGLDQRTDTQYF